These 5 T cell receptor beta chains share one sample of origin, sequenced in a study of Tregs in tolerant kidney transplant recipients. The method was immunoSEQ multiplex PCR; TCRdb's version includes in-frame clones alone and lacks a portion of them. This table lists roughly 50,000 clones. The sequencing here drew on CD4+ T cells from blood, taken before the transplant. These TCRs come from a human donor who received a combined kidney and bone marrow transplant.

CDR3 DNA (partial): TGCGCCAGCAGCCCCGGACAGGGGACTGAA. Residues: CASSPGQGTE. From start to end, the CDR3 is CASSPGQGTEAFF. V usage is TRBV5-1 and J usage is TRBJ1-1, with TRBD1 matching 9 bases. The CDR3 end falls 3 residues outside the read, so it is completed with the germline J gene. Germline values: CDR1 SGHRS, CDR2 YFSETQ. The junction had 3 bases not matched to a gene; V was cut back by 4 bases and J by 5 bases. There are 13 residues in the CDR3.

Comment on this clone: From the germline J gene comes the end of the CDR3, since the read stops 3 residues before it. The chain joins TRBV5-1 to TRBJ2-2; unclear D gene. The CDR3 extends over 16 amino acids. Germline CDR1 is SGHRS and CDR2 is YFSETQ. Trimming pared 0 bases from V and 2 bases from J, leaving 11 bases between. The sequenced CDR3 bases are TGCGCCAGCAGCTTGGGACTCACGTTAAACACCGGGGAG. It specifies CASSLGLTLNTGE. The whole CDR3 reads CASSLGLTLNTGELFF. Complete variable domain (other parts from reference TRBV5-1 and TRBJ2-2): KAGVTQTPRYLIKTRGQQVTLSCSPISGHRSVSWYQQTPGQGLQFLFEYFSETQRNKGNFPGRFSGRQFSNSRSEMNVSTLELGDSALYLCASSLGLTLNTGELFFGEGSRLTVL.

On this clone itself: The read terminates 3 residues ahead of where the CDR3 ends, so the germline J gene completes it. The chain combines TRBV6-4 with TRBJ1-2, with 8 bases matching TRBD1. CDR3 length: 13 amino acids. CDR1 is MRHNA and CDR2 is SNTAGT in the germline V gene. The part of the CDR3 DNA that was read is TGTGCCAGCAGCCACCCCAGGGGGCAGGGC. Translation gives CASSHPRGQG. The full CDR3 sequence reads CASSHPRGQGYTF.

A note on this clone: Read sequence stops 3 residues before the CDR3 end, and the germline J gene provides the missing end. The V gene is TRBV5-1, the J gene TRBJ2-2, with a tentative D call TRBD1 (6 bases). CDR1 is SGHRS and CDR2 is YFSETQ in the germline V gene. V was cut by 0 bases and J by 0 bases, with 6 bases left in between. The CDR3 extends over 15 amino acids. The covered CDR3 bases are TGCGCCAGCAGCTTGGGGACAGCGAACACCGGGGAG. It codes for CASSLGTANTGE. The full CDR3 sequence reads CASSLGTANTGELFF.

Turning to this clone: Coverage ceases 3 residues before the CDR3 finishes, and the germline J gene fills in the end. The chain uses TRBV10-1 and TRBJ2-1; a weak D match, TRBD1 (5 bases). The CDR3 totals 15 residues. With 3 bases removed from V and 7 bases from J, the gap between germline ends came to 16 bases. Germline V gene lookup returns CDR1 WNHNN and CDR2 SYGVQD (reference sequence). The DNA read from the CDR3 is TGCGCCAGCAGTGACAGGGCTCTCCTTTTTAATGAG. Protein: CASSDRALLFNE. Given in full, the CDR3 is CASSDRALLFNEQFF.